This T cell receptor (beta chain) appears in the sequencing data of a study of blood T cell repertoires in COVID-19. Participants were aged roughly 18 to 95 years, lived in 24 US areas, and enrolled virtually. Each participant's cohort was designated according to participant-reported clinical history. Germline CDR1 reads SGHAT; CDR2 reads FQNNGV. V shed 8 bases and J shed 0 bases, with 10 bases lying between them. The length of the CDR3 is 13 residues. Some clones are missing from TCRdb's copy, which holds only in-frame ones; the method was immunoSEQ multiplex PCR. The profile shows approximately 450,000 clones, 70% to 90% of them singletons.

This TCR came from a woman aged 18-29 years with acute COVID-19. The sequencing sample was made of PBMCs or T cells enriched from blood (not recorded which). This chain uses TRBV11-2 with TRBJ1-1; tentatively, D is TRBD1 (5 bases). CDR3 coding DNA: TGTGCCAGCGGGGCAGTCATGAACACTGAAGCTTTCTTT. It translates to CASGAVMNTEAFF.